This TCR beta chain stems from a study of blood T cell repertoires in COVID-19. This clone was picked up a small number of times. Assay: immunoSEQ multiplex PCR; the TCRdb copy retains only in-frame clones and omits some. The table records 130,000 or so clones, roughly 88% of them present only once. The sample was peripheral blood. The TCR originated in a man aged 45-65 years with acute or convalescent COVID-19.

The CDR3 DNA sequence: TGTGCCAGCGTTACCTGGGGCATTCCAACTGAAGCTTTCTTT. This codes for CASVTWGIPTEAFF. This sequence joins TRBV11-1 and TRBJ1-1, with a possible D match to TRBD1 (5 bases). Per the germline V gene, CDR1 is SGHAT and CDR2 is FQDESV (reference sequence). Trimming took off 8 bases at V and 5 bases at J, with 18 bases between the two ends. There are 14 residues in the CDR3. The whole variable domain, filled in from reference TRBV11-1 and TRBJ1-1, reads EAEVAQSPRYKITEKSQAVAFWCDPISGHATLYWYRQILGQGPELLVQFQDESVVDDSQLPKDRFSAERLKGVDSTLKIQPAELGDSAMYLCASVTWGIPTEAFFGQGTRLTVV.